The 3 T cell receptor beta chains listed next were all sequenced from one sample in a study of blood T cell repertoires in COVID-19. Measured with immunoSEQ multiplex PCR; TCRdb has only the in-frame clones, and not every one. The table shows almost 350,000 clones, with around nine tenths occurring only once. The material sequenced was PBMCs or T cells enriched from blood (not recorded which). Source of these receptors: a woman aged 25 to 39 who had been exposed to COVID-19.

The J gene is TRBJ1-1, the V gene TRBV7-3, with D uncertain. Between the trimmed V and J ends, which lost 5 bases and 2 bases, there was a span of 9 bases. The CDR3 runs to 13 residues. In germline, CDR1 is SGHTA, CDR2 FQGTGA. CDR3 amino acids: CASSPRANTEAFF. DNA of the CDR3: TGTGCCAGCAGCCCGAGGGCCAACACTGAAGCTTTCTTT.

The V call is TRBV28, the J call TRBJ2-2; 12 nucleotides line up with TRBD2. Germline CDR1 reads MDHEN; CDR2 reads SYDVKM. The CDR3 sequence is 17 residues long. V lost 6 bases to trimming and J lost 2 bases; unmatched junction nucleotides: 7. The CDR3 loop is CASRQASGRANTGELFF. The CDR3 nucleotides read TGTGCCAGCAGACAGGCTAGCGGGAGGGCCAACACCGGGGAGCTGTTTTTT.

The chain has TRBV28 and TRBJ1-5; D may be TRBD1 (5 bases). Trimming took 6 bases from V and 3 from J, leaving 15 bases between them. The CDR3 consists of 15 residues. Germline CDR1 is MDHEN and CDR2 is SYDVKM. The CDR3 is CASSGGGASNQPQHF. The CDR3 region has the DNA TGTGCCAGCAGCGGGGGAGGGGCGTCCAATCAGCCCCAGCATTTT.